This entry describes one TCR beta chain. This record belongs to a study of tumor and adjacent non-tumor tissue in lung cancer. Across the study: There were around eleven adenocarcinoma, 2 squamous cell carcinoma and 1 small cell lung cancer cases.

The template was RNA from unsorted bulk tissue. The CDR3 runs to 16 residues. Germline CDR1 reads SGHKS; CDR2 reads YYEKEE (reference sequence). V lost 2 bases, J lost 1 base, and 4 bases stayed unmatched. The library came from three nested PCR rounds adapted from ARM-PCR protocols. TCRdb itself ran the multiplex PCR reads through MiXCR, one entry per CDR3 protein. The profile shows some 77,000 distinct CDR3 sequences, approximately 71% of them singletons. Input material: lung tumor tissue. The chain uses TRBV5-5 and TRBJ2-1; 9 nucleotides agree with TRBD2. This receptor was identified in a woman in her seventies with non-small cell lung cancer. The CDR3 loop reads CASSLIAGVSYNEQFF. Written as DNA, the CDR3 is TGTGCCAGCAGCTTAATAGCGGGAGTTTCCTACAATGAGCAGTTCTTC.